These 21 T cell receptor beta chains were sequenced from one sample in a study of Tregs in tolerant kidney transplant recipients. Mixed chimerism was transient after nonmyeloablative marrow transplants from related graft donors. Profiled with immunoSEQ multiplex PCR; TCRdb holds only in-frame clones, not every one. The table for this sample gives roughly 23,000 clones. The sample consisted of CD4+ T cells from blood (PBMCs), taken 6 months after the transplant. All receptors derive from a human patient who received a combined kidney and bone marrow transplant. Some T cells may be the graft donor's.

Concerning this clone: The read ends 3 residues early relative to the CDR3; the germline J gene fills the gap. Other nucleotide sequences in the sample specify the same CDR3. The chain joins TRBV18 to TRBJ1-1, with 8 bases lining up with TRBD1. Germline CDR1 KGHSH, CDR2 LQKENI. There are 16 residues in the CDR3. The V and J ends lost 1 base and 5 bases, in that order; junction bases with no gene match: 9. The CDR3 reads CASSPRVTGVVTEAFF. The CDR3 bases that were read are TGTGCCAGCTCACCACGGGTGACAGGGGTGGTTACTGAA.

Turning to this clone: Read sequence stops 3 residues before the CDR3 end, and the germline J gene provides the missing end. The chain is built from TRBV6-2 or TRBV6-3 and TRBJ2-1; 13 bases line up with TRBD2. V was pared by 8 bases and J by 9 bases, with 10 bases of the junction left unmatched. CDR1 is MNHEY, CDR2 SVGEGT, per germline. The CDR3 loop spans 15 amino acids. The CDR3 loop reads CASRWTSGSIGEQFF. The sequenced CDR3 bases are TGTGCCAGCCGCTGGACTAGCGGGAGTATAGGTGAG.

Comment on this clone: The read is 3 residues too short to cover the CDR3 end, so that end is filled in from the germline J gene. The rearrangement uses TRBV5-4 and TRBJ1-2; TRBD1 matches at 9 bases. The CDR3 loop spans 14 amino acids. CDR1 is SGHNT and CDR2 is YYREEE in the germline V gene (reference sequence). V lost 5 bases to trimming and J lost 7 bases; unmatched junction nucleotides: 9. Here the CDR3 reads CASSSPGQGGGYTF. Incomplete CDR3 DNA: TGTGCCAGCAGTTCTCCGGGACAGGGAGGTGGC.

To note about this clone: The read stops 3 residues short of the end of the CDR3; the missing end is completed from the germline J gene. The rearrangement links TRBV20-1 to TRBJ2-3, with a possible D match to TRBD2 (6 bases). The CDR3 totals 14 residues. V was pared by 0 bases and J by 4 bases, with 11 bases between. Germline values: CDR1 DFQATT, CDR2 SNEGSKA (reference sequence). The CDR3 spells CSARDTSSPDTQYF. The CDR3 DNA, read in part, is TGCAGTGCTAGAGATACTAGCAGCCCAGATACG.

A word on this clone: The read comes to an end 3 residues before the CDR3 does, leaving the germline J gene to fill in the end. The V call is TRBV29-1, the J call TRBJ1-1; D not certain. This CDR3 region has 13 residues. Germline-derived CDR1 and CDR2 are SQVTM and ANQGSEA. Trimming left V 4 bases short and J 4 bases short, with 13 bases between. The CDR3 DNA, read in part, is TGCAGCGTTGTTGTAAATACGGGCACTGAA. Protein product: CSVVVNTGTE. The whole CDR3 reads CSVVVNTGTEAFF.

A word on this clone: The read falls 3 residues short of the CDR3 end, and the missing part is taken from the germline J gene. The V call is TRBV7-7, the J call TRBJ2-5, with 7 bases lining up with TRBD2. V dropped 5 bases and J dropped 0; count of bases not matched to a gene: 6. Germline CDR1 and CDR2: SSHAT and FNYEAQ (reference sequence). The CDR3 totals 15 residues. The chain's CDR3 is CASSPGGSYQETQYF. The sequenced CDR3 bases are TGTGCCAGCAGCCCCGGGGGGAGTTACCAAGAGACC.

This clone is labeled large based on frequency. The read finishes 3 residues shy of the CDR3 end, and the germline J gene is used to complete it. This chain joins TRBV5-1 and TRBJ1-2; 10 nucleotides agree with TRBD1. The CDR3 runs 15 residues. CDR1 is SGHRS, CDR2 YFSETQ, per germline. Here the CDR3 reads CASSSDPGTGAGYTF. The sequenced CDR3 bases are TGCGCCAGCAGCTCGGATCCCGGGACAGGGGCCGGC.

On this clone: The observed sequence ends 3 residues before the CDR3 terminus, with the missing tail filled in from the germline J gene. This chain connects TRBV20-1 to TRBJ2-3; D may be TRBD1 (5 bases). Trimming cost V 6 bases and J 6 bases, with 19 bases left between them. In germline, CDR1 is DFQATT, CDR2 SNEGSKA (reference sequence). This CDR3 spans 14 amino acids. CDR3 DNA (partial): TGCAGTGCCTTCACCATCAAGGGGTCGGATACG. Protein product: CSAFTIKGSDT. The entire CDR3 protein is CSAFTIKGSDTQYF.

About this clone: With the read ending 3 residues before the CDR3 end, the germline J gene is used to fill in that end. The rearrangement joins TRBV2 to TRBJ1-2; 9 bases agree with TRBD1. CDR3 length: 14 residues. The germline V gene has CDR1 SNHLY and CDR2 FYNNEI. With 6 bases clipped from V and 6 bases from J, the junction kept 8 bases outside the gene matches. CDR3 DNA, as far as it was read: TGTGCCAGCAGCCTTACCTGGACAGGGGATGGC. Translated, it gives CASSLTWTGDG. The CDR3 reads in full as CASSLTWTGDGYTF.

With regard to this clone: The CDR3 end lies 3 residues beyond the end of the read and is filled in from the germline J gene. V is TRBV5-1 and J is TRBJ1-6, with a weak D call TRBD1 (6 bases). The V gene lost 2 bases and the J gene lost 5 bases, with 8 bases spanning the gap. This CDR3 contains 14 residues. Germline assignment: CDR1 SGHRS and CDR2 YFSETQ. The CDR3 region is CASSLQGDNSPLHF. The sequenced CDR3 bases are TGCGCCAGCAGCTTACAGGGCGATAATTCACCC.

Worth noting for this clone: The CDR3 is cut off 3 residues early in the read; its end comes from the germline J gene. V is TRBV5-1 and J is TRBJ1-5; D may be TRBD1 (5 bases). Trimming stripped 1 base from V and 4 bases from J, with 12 bases between. The length of the CDR3 is 15 residues. CDR1 is SGHRS and CDR2 is YFSETQ in the germline V gene. The CDR3 loop is CASSLLPGKNQPQHF. Incomplete CDR3 DNA: TGCGCCAGCAGCTTGCTTCCAGGGAAAAATCAGCCC.

Notes on this clone: Sequencing ends 3 residues short of the CDR3 end; the germline J gene provides the rest. The gene calls are TRBV2 and TRBJ2-3; 8 bases match TRBD1. The V gene's germline CDR1 is SNHLY and CDR2 FYNNEI. The ends lost 7 bases at V and 6 bases at J; junction bases unmatched: 6. CDR3 length: 13 residues. The CDR3 loop is CASTRQGSDTQYF. Incomplete CDR3 DNA: TGTGCCAGCACCCGACAGGGGTCGGATACG.

About this clone itself: The CDR3 end lies 3 residues beyond the end of the read and is filled in from the germline J gene. The V and J genes are TRBV5-1 and TRBJ1-4; 7 positions agree with TRBD1. The length of the CDR3 is 14 residues. With V trimmed by 0 bases and J by 10 bases, 6 bases remained unmatched. Germline CDR1 SGHRS, CDR2 YFSETQ. The sequenced CDR3 bases are TGCGCCAGCAGCTTGGGAGCAGGGGGAGGAAAA. Its protein is CASSLGAGGGK. From start to end, the CDR3 is CASSLGAGGGKLFF.

A note on this clone: The CDR3 is cut off 3 residues early in the read; its end comes from the germline J gene. The chain has TRBV7-9 and TRBJ1-1, with TRBD1 matching over 9 bases. Per the germline V gene, CDR1 is SEHNR and CDR2 is FQNEAQ (reference sequence). CDR3 length: 15 amino acids. The trim removed 1 base at V and 5 bases at J, leaving 5 bases unmatched. The part of the CDR3 DNA that was read is TGTGCCAGCAGCTTAGGGGACAGGGCGAGGACTGAA. It codes for CASSLGDRARTE. The whole CDR3 protein is CASSLGDRARTEAFF.

About this clone: The read finishes 3 residues shy of the CDR3 end, and the germline J gene is used to complete it. The chain joins TRBV2 to TRBJ1-1, with a possible D match to TRBD1 (6 bases). CDR1 is SNHLY, CDR2 FYNNEI, per germline. The CDR3 spans 12 residues. V was pared by 8 bases and J by 7 bases, with 14 bases between. CDR3 in amino acids: CASARGGGEAFF. Partial CDR3 DNA: TGTGCCAGCGCCCGAGGGGGTGGTGAA.

About this clone itself: The sequence runs out 3 residues before the end of the CDR3; the remainder is reconstructed from the germline J gene. The rearrangement joins TRBV5-1 to TRBJ1-1; weak D call: TRBD1 (6 bases). The CDR3 spans 14 residues. V was cut by 4 bases and J by 3 bases, with 13 bases left in between. Germline V CDR1 and CDR2: SGHRS, YFSETQ. CDR3: CASSAFGGYTEAFF. The DNA read from the CDR3 is TGCGCCAGCAGCGCGTTTGGGGGCTACACTGAA.

In the case of this clone: Sequencing ends 3 residues short of the CDR3 end; the germline J gene provides the rest. The chain carries TRBV5-6 and TRBJ1-3; D remains unclear. The germline CDR1 and CDR2 sequences are SGHDT and YYEEEE. The CDR3 length is 15 residues. The V end lost 4 bases, the J end lost 4 bases, and 15 bases lay between the germline ends. The CDR3: CASSPRTAAGNTIYF. The covered CDR3 bases are TGTGCCAGCAGCCCTCGGACTGCCGCCGGAAACACC.

Of note for this clone: Coverage ceases 3 residues before the CDR3 finishes, and the germline J gene fills in the end. The chain employs TRBV3-1 (or the pseudogene TRBV3-2) and TRBJ2-7, with TRBD2 identical over 7 bases. Per the germline V gene, CDR1 is LGHDT and CDR2 is YNNKEL (reference sequence). This CDR3 has 16 amino acids. The trim removed 5 bases at V and 4 bases at J, leaving 14 bases unmatched. CDR3 amino acids: CASSLPLAEGPYEQYF. The sequenced part of the CDR3 DNA is TGTGCCAGCAGCTTACCTCTAGCGGAAGGACCTTACGAG.

Details on this clone: The sequence runs out 3 residues before the end of the CDR3; the remainder is reconstructed from the germline J gene. The chain employs TRBV13 and TRBJ2-7; 10 nucleotides align to TRBD1. J gave up 2 bases and V 0 bases, and 1 base lay outside the gene matches. This CDR3 region has 15 residues. Per germline, CDR1 PRHDT and CDR2 FYEKMQ (reference sequence). The sequenced CDR3 bases are TGTGCCAGCAGCTTAGGAGACAGGGGGCCCTACGAG. Translation gives CASSLGDRGPYE. The whole CDR3 reads CASSLGDRGPYEQYF.

Details on this clone: The CDR3 end falls 3 residues outside the read, so it is completed with the germline J gene. This chain connects TRBV11-1 to TRBJ2-1; no reliable D call. V was pared by 1 base and J by 4 bases, with 8 bases between. The CDR3 is 14 residues long. Germline assignment: CDR1 SGHAT and CDR2 FQDESV (reference sequence). The CDR3 loop reads CASSLGQSYNEQFF. CDR3 bases read: TGTGCCAGCAGCTTAGGCCAGAGTTACAATGAG.

As regards this clone: The CDR3 is cut off 3 residues early in the read; its end comes from the germline J gene. The V call is TRBV5-4, the J call TRBJ1-1; a weak D match, TRBD1 (5 bases). V was pared by 5 bases and J by 5 bases, with 10 bases between. There are 12 residues in the CDR3. Per the germline V gene, CDR1 is SGHNT and CDR2 is YYREEE (reference sequence). The CDR3 is CASRQQGTEAFF. The part of the CDR3 DNA that was read is TGTGCCAGCAGACAGCAGGGTACTGAA.